This passage covers 8 T cell receptor beta chains from one sample sequenced in a study of T cells after yellow fever vaccination. Each CDR3 protein gets one entry after TCRdb re-called the 5' RACE reads with MiXCR. The repertoire holds 550,000 to 750,000 distinct CDR3 sequences, with about 13% as singletons. The specimen was PBMCs, collected on the day of the yellow fever booster vaccination. These receptors came from a man aged 25 to 45 who received the YFV17D yellow fever vaccine.

The CDR3 region has the DNA TGTGCCAGCAGCCTCCCGCCAGAAAGCTCCTACAATGAGCAGTTCTTC. This sequence encodes CASSLPPESSYNEQFF. The V call is TRBV5-4, the J call TRBJ2-1; D is undetermined. The CDR3 contains 16 residues. Germline V gene lookup returns CDR1 SGHNT and CDR2 YYREEE (reference sequence). V was cut by 4 bases and J by 0 bases, with 14 bases left in between.

The chain has TRBV6-1 and TRBJ2-3; 8 nucleotides align to TRBD1. Germline CDR1 is MNHNS and CDR2 is SASEGT. This CDR3 comprises 14 residues. Trimming at V came to 6 bases and at J to 4 bases, leaving 6 bases not matched to a gene. CDR3 in amino acids: CASRKDRGADTQYF. DNA of the CDR3: TGTGCCAGCAGAAAAGACAGGGGCGCAGATACGCAGTATTTT.

The rearrangement joins TRBV9 to TRBJ2-1, with a weak D call TRBD1 (5 bases). V dropped 7 bases and J dropped 0 bases, with 14 bases sitting between them. Germline CDR1 and CDR2: SGDLS and YYNGEE. CDR3 length: 15 residues. CDR3 in DNA: TGTGCCAGCTCCAAAGGGGTCAACTCCTACAATGAGCAGTTCTTC. Protein product: CASSKGVNSYNEQFF.

This clonotype was observed a few times. V gene TRBV11-1 combines with J gene TRBJ2-3; TRBD1 matches at 12 bases. In germline, CDR1 is SGHAT, CDR2 FQDESV (reference sequence). V trimming: 5 bases; J trimming: 0 bases; junction bases outside the gene matches: 12. CDR3 length: 19 residues. The CDR3 sequence: CASSLGQGAPARSTDTQYF. DNA of the CDR3: TGTGCCAGCAGCCTGGGACAGGGGGCTCCTGCTCGTAGCACAGATACGCAGTATTTT.

V usage is TRBV20-1 and J usage is TRBJ2-7, with 8 nucleotides matching TRBD2. Losses at the gene ends were 5 bases for V and 1 base for J; bases not matched to a gene: 7. Germline assignment: CDR1 DFQATT and CDR2 SNEGSKA (reference sequence). The CDR3 contains 14 residues. The CDR3 is CSAPKTSASYEQYF. The CDR3 DNA is TGCAGTGCTCCTAAGACTAGCGCATCCTACGAGCAGTACTTC.

This chain connects TRBV13 to TRBJ2-7, with TRBD2 identical over 8 bases. In germline, CDR1 is PRHDT, CDR2 FYEKMQ (reference sequence). The CDR3 loop spans 15 amino acids. Losses at the gene ends were 1 base for V and 6 bases for J; bases not matched to a gene: 8. The CDR3 nucleotides are TGTGCCAGCAGCTTAGTAAAAGCGGGAGAGCTCGAGCAGTACTTC. Translation gives CASSLVKAGELEQYF.

The J gene is TRBJ1-2, the V gene TRBV18; D might be TRBD1 (6 bases). Germline V gene sequence: CDR1 KGHSH, CDR2 LQKENI. Trimming took off 3 bases at V and 7 bases at J, with 18 bases between the two ends. The CDR3 spans 15 residues. The CDR3 loop reads CASSPASYREFGYTF. The DNA of the CDR3 is TGTGCCAGCTCACCGGCCAGCTACAGGGAGTTTGGCTACACCTTC.

In this sample, this clonotype turned up a few times. The rearrangement uses TRBV20-1 and TRBJ2-2; 12 bases line up with TRBD2. The junction had 8 bases not matched to a gene; V was cut back by 2 bases and J by 7 bases. The CDR3 runs 16 residues. Germline loops: CDR1 DFQATT, CDR2 SNEGSKA (reference sequence). CDR3 bases: TGCAGTGCTAGACCTAGCGGGAGGGCCGGGAGCGGGGAGCTGTTTTTT. Its translation: CSARPSGRAGSGELFF.